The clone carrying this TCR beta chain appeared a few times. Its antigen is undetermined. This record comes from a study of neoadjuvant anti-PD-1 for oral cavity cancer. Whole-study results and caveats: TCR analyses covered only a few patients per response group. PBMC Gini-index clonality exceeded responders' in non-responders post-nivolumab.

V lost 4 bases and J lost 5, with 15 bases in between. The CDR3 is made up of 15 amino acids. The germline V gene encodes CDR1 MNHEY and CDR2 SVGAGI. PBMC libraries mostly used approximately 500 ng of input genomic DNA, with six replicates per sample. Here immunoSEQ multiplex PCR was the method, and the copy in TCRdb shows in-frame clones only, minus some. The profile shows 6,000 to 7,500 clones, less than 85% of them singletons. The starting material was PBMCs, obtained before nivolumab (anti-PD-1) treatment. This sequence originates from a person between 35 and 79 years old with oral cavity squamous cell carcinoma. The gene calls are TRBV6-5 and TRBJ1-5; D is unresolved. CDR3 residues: CASSSYGRRDQPQHF. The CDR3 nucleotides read TGTGCCAGCAGTTCCTACGGACGGAGAGATCAGCCCCAGCATTTT.